The 27 T cell receptor beta chains given below trace back to one sample, sequenced in a study of blood T cells in healthy people across ages. The second PCR ran roughly 6 to 11 cycles with a sample-barcoded 5' primer and J-beta primers. TCRdb processed the 5' RACE reads anew with MiXCR; each CDR3 protein has one entry. The sample contains approximately 800,000 distinct CDR3 sequences, roughly 26% of which appear only once. These same data were also listed under a study on T cells of mothers and their children.

Sequenced input: blood. These receptors originate from a boy between 10 and 17 years old in good health.

The rearrangement links TRBV5-1 to TRBJ2-2, with TRBD2 matching 7 bases. The CDR3 has 15 amino acids. The V and J ends lost 4 bases and 4 bases, in that order; junction bases with no gene match: 7. Per the germline V gene, CDR1 is SGHRS and CDR2 is YFSETQ. The CDR3 DNA reads as TGCGCCAGCAGCCGGGACGGCGGGAGCACCGGGGAGCTGTTTTTT. It is translated as CASSRDGGSTGELFF.

In its sample, this clonotype was seen a few times. The chain carries TRBV7-9 and TRBJ2-5; D possibly corresponds to TRBD1 (6 bases). The germline CDR1 and CDR2 sequences are SEHNR and FQNEAQ (reference sequence). The germline V and J ends were trimmed by 4 bases and 7 bases, with 16 bases remaining between them. This CDR3 comprises 14 residues. The CDR3 here is CASSSTGTALTQYF. The CDR3 nucleotides are TGTGCCAGCAGCTCGACAGGAACGGCTCTGACCCAGTACTTC.

This clonotype was detected only a few times. V is TRBV5-5 and J is TRBJ1-3; tentatively, D is TRBD1 (5 bases). Trimming cost V 1 base and J 7 bases, with 9 bases left between them. Germline V gives CDR1 SGHKS, CDR2 YYEKEE (reference sequence). The CDR3 runs 13 residues. For the CDR3, the DNA is TGTGCCAGCAGCTTGTCAGGGACGAACACCATATATTTT. Translating it yields CASSLSGTNTIYF.

This CDR3 is CASSLAGEVREKLFF. The DNA for the CDR3 is TGTGCCAGCAGCCTGGCAGGGGAAGTAAGAGAAAAACTGTTTTTT. The chain joins TRBV5-5 to TRBJ1-4; perhaps TRBD1 as D (6 bases). V was clipped by 4 bases and J by 8 bases, with 18 bases between them. Germline V gene sequence: CDR1 SGHKS, CDR2 YYEKEE (reference sequence). The CDR3 loop spans 15 amino acids.

The rearrangement links TRBV11-2 to TRBJ2-3; 10 nucleotides line up with TRBD2. J gave up 1 base and V 3 bases, and 16 bases lay outside the gene matches. The CDR3 runs 20 residues. From germline, CDR1 is SGHAT and CDR2 FQNNGV. CDR3 sequence reads: CASSLIAGLANSPRTDTQYF. The DNA for the CDR3 is TGTGCCAGCAGCTTGATAGCGGGACTAGCGAACTCTCCTCGCACAGATACGCAGTATTTT.

The chain combines TRBV6-6 with TRBJ2-1; the match to TRBD1 covers 11 bases. Trimming removed 6 bases from V and 7 bases from J; junction bases left unmatched: 8. Germline V gene data show CDR1 as MNHNY and CDR2 as SVGAGI (reference sequence). The CDR3 runs to 15 residues. In DNA, the CDR3 is TGTGCCAGCAGCCCCGGACAGGGGGCAATAAATGAGCAGTTCTTC. Translation: CASSPGQGAINEQFF.

This clonotype has more than one count but fewer than ten. This chain joins TRBV6-5 and TRBJ2-3, with 10 positions matching TRBD2. J gave up 6 bases and V 2 bases, and 11 bases lay outside the gene matches. The CDR3 has 17 residues. Germline V gene data show CDR1 as MNHEY and CDR2 as SVGAGI. CDR3 loop: CASSYERAGGPLDTQYF. The CDR3 bases are TGTGCCAGCAGTTACGAGCGAGCGGGGGGGCCGCTGGATACGCAGTATTTT.

This clonotype was picked up a small number of times. The chain carries TRBV5-6 and TRBJ1-5, with D possibly matching TRBD1 (6 bases). CDR3 length: 14 residues. Looked up from germline, CDR1 is SGHDT and CDR2 is YYEEEE. V was cut by 2 bases and J by 7 bases, with 13 bases left in between. The CDR3 DNA follows: TGTGCCAGCAGCTTTGGCCAGGGGCTGCAGCCCCAGCATTTT. It encodes CASSFGQGLQPQHF.

V usage is TRBV4-2 and J usage is TRBJ2-5, with D perhaps matching TRBD2 (6 bases). Germline CDR1 reads LGHNA; CDR2 reads YNFKEQ. The ends were cut back, 1 base at V and 2 bases at J, with 14 bases in the middle. The CDR3 has 16 residues. The CDR3 sequence is CASSQAPSAPQETQYF. CDR3 coding DNA: TGTGCCAGCAGCCAAGCCCCTAGCGCCCCACAAGAGACCCAGTACTTC.

The table lists this clonotype with a few counts. V usage is TRBV5-1 and J usage is TRBJ2-4; TRBD1 might be the D (6 bases). Germline V gene sequence: CDR1 SGHRS, CDR2 YFSETQ. This CDR3 is built from 14 residues. V was pared by 4 bases and J by 4 bases, with 12 bases between. The CDR3 here is CASSPGDIKNIQYF. DNA of the CDR3: TGCGCCAGCAGCCCTGGGGACATTAAAAACATTCAGTACTTC.

This clonotype came up many times. The chain uses TRBV28 and TRBJ2-4; TRBD2 agrees at 7 bases. CDR3 length equals 15 residues. Germline-derived CDR1 and CDR2 are MDHEN and SYDVKM. J was trimmed by 0 bases and V by 4 bases; bases with no gene match: 3. CDR3 loop: CASSSAGEAKNIQYF. The CDR3 coding sequence is TGTGCCAGCAGTTCGGCGGGGGAAGCCAAAAACATTCAGTACTTC.

This clonotype turned up a few times. The CDR3 protein is CASSLSAGGGRYGYTF. As DNA, the CDR3 is TGTGCCAGCAGTTTATCCGCAGGGGGCGGTCGCTATGGCTACACCTTC. The chain is built from TRBV27 and TRBJ1-2; 8 bases map to TRBD1. The CDR3 loop spans 16 amino acids. Germline CDR1 reads MNHEY; CDR2 reads SMNVEV (reference sequence). With V trimmed by 0 bases and J by 4 bases, 7 bases remained unmatched.

The gene calls are TRBV7-2 and TRBJ2-5; 7 bases are a match to TRBD1. The tail of the sequence fits TRBJ2-7 better, so the J call may be wrong. CDR3 size: 15 residues. CDR1 and CDR2 (germline): SGHTA, FQGNSA. CDR3 DNA sequence: TGTGCCAGCAGCATCGGGACAGTCACCTCCTACGAGCAGTACTTC. Translation gives CASSIGTVTSYEQYF.

This clonotype was picked up a small number of times. At one end, the junction sequence differs from germline, possibly due to a read error. The gene calls are TRBV9 and TRBJ2-5, with 13 nucleotides matching TRBD2. The CDR3 loop spans 16 amino acids. In germline, CDR1 is SGDLS, CDR2 YYNGEE. As DNA, the CDR3 is TGTGCCAGCAGCGTAGGACTAGCGGGGGGAGAGAATGAGCGGTTCTTC. Its protein is CASSVGLAGGENERFF. The variable domain in full, with the rest retrieved from reference TRBV9 and TRBJ2-5, is DSGVTQTPKHLITATGQRVTLRCSPRSGDLSVYWYQQSLDQGLQFLIQYYNGEERAKGNILERFSAQQFPDLHSELNLSSLELGDSALYFCASSVGLAGGENERFFGPGTRLLVL.

The rearrangement links TRBV7-9 to TRBJ2-6; the D gene could be TRBD1 or TRBD2 (5 bases each). The CDR3 loop spans 16 amino acids. Trimming shortened V by 5 bases and J by 4 bases, and 15 bases separated the two germline ends. Germline CDR1 reads SEHNR; CDR2 reads FQNEAQ (reference sequence). The CDR3 DNA reads as TGTGCCAGCAGCGACCAGAGGGGTTACGGGGCCAACGTCCTGACTTTC. Its translation: CASSDQRGYGANVLTF.

A word on this clonotype: The junction differs from germline at one of its ends, possibly a read error. The gene calls are TRBV28 and TRBJ2-3; TRBD1 is a possible D gene (5 bases). Germline assignment: CDR1 MDHEN and CDR2 SYDVKM. The CDR3 contains 14 residues. The CDR3 protein is CASSLWAGQDAQYF. The CDR3 DNA reads TGTGCCAGCAGTTTATGGGCAGGGCAAGATGCGCAGTATTTT.

This clonotype was detected ten times or more. V is TRBV5-1 and J is TRBJ1-4; tentatively, D is TRBD1 (5 bases). V was clipped by 2 bases and J by 0 bases, with 8 bases between them. This CDR3 comprises 15 residues. Looked up from germline, CDR1 is SGHRS and CDR2 is YFSETQ. CDR3 bases: TGCGCCAGCAGCTTTCAGGGCGCAACTAATGAAAAACTGTTTTTT. It translates to CASSFQGATNEKLFF.

This clonotype was observed a few times. The chain uses TRBV20-1 and TRBJ1-4; the D is unclear. The CDR3 length is 13 residues. The V end was cut by 5 bases, the J end by 3 bases, with 10 bases between. Germline CDR1 and CDR2: DFQATT and SNEGSKA (reference sequence). CDR3 loop: CSALPRANEKLFF. The CDR3 DNA reads as TGCAGTGCTTTACCTAGGGCTAATGAAAAACTGTTTTTT.

The V and J genes are TRBV12-3 or TRBV12-4 and TRBJ2-2; D unresolved. Trimming removed 11 bases at V and 1 base at J, with 14 bases between. The CDR3 runs to 14 residues. For the CDR3, the DNA is TGTGCCGGTCTCTTTGGGCAGAACACCGGGGAGCTGTTTTTT. It yields the protein CAGLFGQNTGELFF.

A few counts support this clonotype. The V call is TRBV6-1, the J call TRBJ1-1; unclear D gene. This CDR3 region has 14 residues. Germline assignment: CDR1 MNHNS and CDR2 SASEGT. V was trimmed by 2 bases and J by 2 bases, leaving 9 bases between them. CDR3 sequence reads: CASSEWESNTEAFF. Written as DNA, the CDR3 is TGTGCCAGCAGTGAATGGGAGTCCAACACTGAAGCTTTCTTT.

In this sample, this clonotype turned up a few times. The rearrangement uses TRBV2 and TRBJ2-5; 8 nucleotides align to TRBD2. The CDR3 contains 14 residues. With V trimmed by 5 bases and J by 3 bases, 5 bases remained unmatched. Germline V CDR1 and CDR2: SNHLY, FYNNEI. Written as DNA, the CDR3 is TGTGCCAGCAGTCGGACTAGCTTCAAAGAGACCCAGTACTTC. This gives the protein CASSRTSFKETQYF.

On this clonotype itself: One end of the junction does not line up with germline, which may come from a read error. The CDR3 region is CGVGAGGYEQYF. CDR3 bases: TGCGGCGTTGGAGCGGGGGGCTACGAGCAGTACTTC. The rearrangement uses TRBV29-1 and TRBJ2-5; 9 nucleotides match TRBD2. The J call may be wrong; the DNA end is better matched by TRBJ2-7. The germline V gene encodes CDR1 SQVTM and CDR2 ANQGSEA. The CDR3 length is 12 residues.

This chain links TRBV3-1 with TRBJ2-7; possibly TRBD2 for D (5 bases). CDR3 length equals 16 residues. CDR1 and CDR2 (germline): LGHDT, YNNKEL (reference sequence). Trimming removed 0 bases at V and 2 bases at J, with 14 bases between. The CDR3 bases are TGTGCCAGCAGCCAAGATAGGTCTCTAGCCCCCTACGAGCAGTACTTC. Its translation is CASSQDRSLAPYEQYF.

This chain links TRBV4-2 with TRBJ1-6; 8 bases fit TRBD1. The CDR3 is made up of 18 amino acids. The V gene end was trimmed by 4 bases and the J gene end by 9 bases; junction bases not matched to a gene: 17. In germline, CDR1 is LGHNA, CDR2 YNFKEQ. CDR3 DNA sequence: TGTGCCAGCAGCCGACAATCTCAGTCCGGACAGGGCAGTTCACCCCTCCACTTT. It encodes CASSRQSQSGQGSSPLHF.

The rearrangement links TRBV9 to TRBJ2-5; D possibly uses TRBD1 or TRBD2 (6 bases each). The CDR3 extends over 14 amino acids. Trimming shortened V by 0 bases and J by 5 bases, and 11 bases separated the two germline ends. Germline CDR1 reads SGDLS; CDR2 reads YYNGEE. The CDR3 sequence is CASSVGRGAETQYF. CDR3 DNA: TGTGCCAGCAGCGTAGGAAGGGGGGCGGAGACCCAGTACTTC.

V is TRBV27 and J is TRBJ1-2; no clear D gene. Germline V gives CDR1 MNHEY, CDR2 SMNVEV (reference sequence). The CDR3 runs to 14 residues. Trimming took off 5 bases at V and 3 bases at J, with 13 bases between the two ends. The CDR3 sequence is CASSLKGPHYGYTF. CDR3 nucleotide sequence: TGTGCCAGCAGTCTAAAGGGTCCCCACTATGGCTACACCTTC.

This chain connects TRBV4-2 to TRBJ1-1, with D possibly matching TRBD1 (6 bases). The CDR3 runs to 17 residues. Trimming pared 3 bases from V and 1 base from J, leaving 18 bases between. Germline CDR1 and CDR2: LGHNA and YNFKEQ. CDR3 region: CASSQQGLRAPNTEAFF. The CDR3 nucleotides are TGTGCCAGCAGCCAGCAGGGGCTCCGGGCCCCGAACACTGAAGCTTTCTTT.